These T cell receptor beta chains were read from a single sample in a study of blood T cell repertoires in COVID-19. This table comes from immunoSEQ multiplex PCR, and its TCRdb copy is limited to in-frame clones, with some not included. The sample holds roughly 200,000 clones, 80% to 90% seen once. Material for sequencing was PBMCs or T cells enriched from blood (not recorded which). These receptors were taken from a woman aged 25 to 45 who had been exposed to COVID-19. Both conserved end residues are part of each CDR3. The D gene is left open where the match is weak. The size field is filled for only some rows; it gives once, few, many or a size class.

clone_size	d_call	j_call	v_call	cdr3_nt	cdr3_aa
.	.	TRBJ1-4	TRBV30	TGTGCCTGGGACCCCGCCGCCGCGGATGAAAAACTGTTTTTT	CAWDPAAADEKLFF
.	.	TRBJ2-7	TRBV5-8	TGTGCCAGCAGCTTGGACAGGCTCTCCTACGAGCAGTACTTC	CASSLDRLSYEQYF
.	TRBD1	TRBJ2-7	TRBV29-1	TGCAGCGTTACAGGGGTGGACTACGAGCAGTACTTC	CSVTGVDYEQYF
.	.	TRBJ2-2	TRBV5-5	TGTGCCAGCAGCCCATTTAACGGTCTGGCCGGGGAGCTGTTTTTT	CASSPFNGLAGELFF
.	.	TRBJ1-1	TRBV12-3/TRBV12-4	TGTGCCAGCAGTGCAGGGTGGAACACTGAAGCTTTCTTT	CASSAGWNTEAFF
.	.	TRBJ2-2	TRBV21-1	TGTGCCAGCAGCAAAAGGGTAACAGGGAACGAGCTGAACACCGGGGAGCTGTTTTTT	CASSKRVTGNELNTGELFF
.	.	TRBJ2-7	TRBV2	TGTGCCAGCAGCAAAGGAACAGGGCTCTACGAGCAGTACTTC	CASSKGTGLYEQYF
.	TRBD1	TRBJ1-2	TRBV30	TGTGCCTGGAGGCCTGTGGACAGGGATGACTATGGCTACACCTTC	CAWRPVDRDDYGYTF
.	.	TRBJ2-3	TRBV11-3	TGTGCCAGCAGCGGGACATGGGGCACAGATACGCAGTATTTT	CASSGTWGTDTQYF
.	.	TRBJ2-6	TRBV5-1	TGCGCCAGCAGCTTCTACTCTGGGGCCAACGTCCTGACTTTC	CASSFYSGANVLTF
.	.	TRBJ1-3	TRBV6-5	TGTGCCAGCATCGCGACACCAGGGACTGGAAACACCATATATTTT	CASIATPGTGNTIYF
.	TRBD1	TRBJ1-1	TRBV5-5	TGTGCCAGCAGCTTGACAGGGGGAGGGACTGAAGCTTTCTTT	CASSLTGGGTEAFF
.	.	TRBJ1-1	TRBV24-1	TGTGCCACCAGTGATCTTCAGGGGCTAGAACAGCAGAACACTGAAGCTTTCTTT	CATSDLQGLEQQNTEAFF
.	.	TRBJ1-6	TRBV11-2	TGTGCCAGCAGCTCGATTGCATTCAGGGCTTCACCCCTCCACTTT	CASSSIAFRASPLHF
.	TRBD2	TRBJ2-7	TRBV6-5	TGTGCCACAAGGACTAGCGTCCCTTTCGAGCAGTACTTC	CATRTSVPFEQYF
.	.	TRBJ2-7	TRBV2	TGTGCCAGCAGTGAAGTACAGGGCAGGGGCTACGAGCAGTACTTC	CASSEVQGRGYEQYF
.	TRBD2	TRBJ2-3	TRBV15	TGTGCCACCAGCAGACGCTCTATAGCGGGGGGGCCGGATACGCAGTATTTT	CATSRRSIAGGPDTQYF
once	TRBD1	TRBJ1-6	TRBV4-2	TGTGCCAGCAGCCAAGGGGACAGGGATTCACCCCTCCACTTT	CASSQGDRDSPLHF
.	TRBD1	TRBJ2-7	TRBV2	TGTGCCAGCACCTGGACAGGGGATGCAGCCACCTACGAGCAGTACTTC	CASTWTGDAATYEQYF
.	.	TRBJ2-7	TRBV11-2	TGTGCCAGCAGCTTGTTGGTAACAGGGCCTGTGAGCTCCTACGAGCAGTACTTC	CASSLLVTGPVSSYEQYF
.	.	TRBJ1-1	TRBV2	TGTGCCAGCAGTGAAGCGCCGGGGAGGGCGGCTTTCTTT	CASSEAPGRAAFF
.	.	TRBJ1-2	TRBV7-2	TGTGCCAGCCGCCGCGAGGTGGCCCTCAACTATGGCTACACCTTC	CASRREVALNYGYTF
few	TRBD1	TRBJ1-5	TRBV2	TGTGCCAGCACCACCGGACAGGTCAATCAGCCCCAGCATTTT	CASTTGQVNQPQHF
.	.	TRBJ1-2	TRBV11-2	TGTGCCAGCAGCCCTGGCCCACAGGTACACTATGGCTACACCTTC	CASSPGPQVHYGYTF
.	.	TRBJ2-1	TRBV3-1/TRBV3-2	TGTGCCAGCAGCCACTTAAGCGAGCAGTTCTTC	CASSHLSEQFF
.	TRBD1	TRBJ2-3	TRBV4-1	TGCGCCAGCAGCCAAGAATGGTGGGACAGGGGCACAGATACGCAGTATTTT	CASSQEWWDRGTDTQYF
few	TRBD1	TRBJ1-2	TRBV6-5	TGTGCCAGCAGCTTAGACAGGGAGGTTGATGGCTACACCTTC	CASSLDREVDGYTF
.	.	TRBJ2-3	TRBV30	TGTGCCTGGACCAAAACAGGGATGGGGACAGATACGCAGTATTTT	CAWTKTGMGTDTQYF
.	TRBD1	TRBJ1-5	TRBV18	TGTGCCAGCTCACCCGGCGGACAGGGGAATCAGCCCCAGCATTTT	CASSPGGQGNQPQHF
.	.	TRBJ2-3	TRBV5-8	TGTGCCAGCAGCAAGGGGGGGCCCGGTACGCAGTATTTT	CASSKGGPGTQYF
.	.	TRBJ1-1	TRBV4-2	TGTGCCAGCAGCCAAAACCCCAGGGTCCGGGACACTGAAGCTTTCTTT	CASSQNPRVRDTEAFF
.	.	TRBJ1-6	TRBV30	TGTGCCTGGAGGCAGGGAAATAATTCACCCCTCCACTTT	CAWRQGNNSPLHF
.	TRBD1	TRBJ1-2	TRBV12-3/TRBV12-4	TGTGCCAGCAGTCCAGGGGGGATCGGCTACACCTTC	CASSPGGIGYTF
.	TRBD1	TRBJ1-6	TRBV7-8	TGTGCCACCCGGACAGGCTCCTATAATTCACCCCTCCACTTT	CATRTGSYNSPLHF
.	.	TRBJ1-1	TRBV7-9	TGTGCCAGCAGCTTCCTTCCGCAGGGAAACACTGAAGCTTTCTTT	CASSFLPQGNTEAFF
once	.	TRBJ2-6	TRBV9	TGTGCCAGCAGCGCCTGGAGCTCTGGGGCCAACGTCCTGACTTTC	CASSAWSSGANVLTF
.	TRBD1	TRBJ2-7	TRBV6-6	TGTGCCAGCAGCAAGGCACAGGGGGCTTACGAGCAGTACTTC	CASSKAQGAYEQYF
.	.	TRBJ1-5	TRBV6-5	TGTGCCAGCAGTTACGGGGCAGGGGATCAGCCCCAGCATTTT	CASSYGAGDQPQHF
.	TRBD2	TRBJ2-1	TRBV28	TGTGCCAGCAGTGGACTAGCGGATACCAACAATGAGCAGTTCTTC	CASSGLADTNNEQFF
.	.	TRBJ2-3	TRBV20-1	TGCAGTGCTAATCTGCGCGATACGCAGTATTTT	CSANLRDTQYF
.	.	TRBJ2-7	TRBV5-5	TGTGCCAGCAGCCACACCTCAACAGGGTCCTACGAGCAGTACTTC	CASSHTSTGSYEQYF
.	TRBD1	TRBJ1-1	TRBV18	TGTGCCAGCTCACGCTACAGGGGGCGGGAGAACACTGAAGCTTTCTTT	CASSRYRGRENTEAFF
.	.	TRBJ1-4	TRBV9	TGTGCCAGCAGCGCCGGGGTTCATTATGAAAAACTGTTTTTT	CASSAGVHYEKLFF
.	TRBD2	TRBJ2-7	TRBV7-2	TGTGCCAGCAGCTCCCACGTCGGGGGGATCGGGGTAGAGCAGTACTTC	CASSSHVGGIGVEQYF